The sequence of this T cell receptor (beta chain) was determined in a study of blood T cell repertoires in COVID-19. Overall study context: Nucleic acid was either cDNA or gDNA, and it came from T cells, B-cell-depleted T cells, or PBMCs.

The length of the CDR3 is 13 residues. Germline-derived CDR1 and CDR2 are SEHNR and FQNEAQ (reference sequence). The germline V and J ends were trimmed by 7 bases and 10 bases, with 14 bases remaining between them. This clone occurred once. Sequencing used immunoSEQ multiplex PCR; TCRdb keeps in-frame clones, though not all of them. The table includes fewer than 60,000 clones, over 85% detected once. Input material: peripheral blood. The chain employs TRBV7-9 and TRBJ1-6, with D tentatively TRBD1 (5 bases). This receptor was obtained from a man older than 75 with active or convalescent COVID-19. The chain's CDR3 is CASNGGLRSPLHF. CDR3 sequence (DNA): TGTGCCAGCAATGGGGGGTTGAGGTCACCCCTCCACTTT.